This T cell receptor (beta chain) originates from a study of cytotoxic CD8 clonotypes in ibrutinib-treated CLL. Study-wide context: After treatment lasting a median approximately eleven months, range 6 to 36, response samples were collected. Broader study findings: Clonality increased at ibrutinib response, then returned toward baseline at progression. Baseline clonality was higher than in age-matched healthy donors and moved in step with circulating CD8+ T-cell counts.

Profiled with immunoSEQ multiplex PCR; TCRdb holds only in-frame clones, not every one. The sample yields approximately 190,000 clones, roughly 79% seen once. On this clone: Antigen unknown.

Germline CDR1 SGHNT, CDR2 YYREEE (reference sequence). CDR3 size: 15 residues. The V gene end was trimmed by 5 bases and the J gene end by 4 bases; junction bases not matched to a gene: 7. The V call is TRBV5-4, the J call TRBJ1-2; TRBD1 matches at 11 bases. The specimen comprised PBMCs, sampled after 12 months of ibrutinib treatment. This sequence was found in a human donor with chronic lymphocytic leukemia. CDR3 sequence: CASRPGQGAVYGYTF. CDR3 nucleotides: TGTGCCAGCAGACCCGGACAGGGGGCGGTCTATGGCTACACCTTC.